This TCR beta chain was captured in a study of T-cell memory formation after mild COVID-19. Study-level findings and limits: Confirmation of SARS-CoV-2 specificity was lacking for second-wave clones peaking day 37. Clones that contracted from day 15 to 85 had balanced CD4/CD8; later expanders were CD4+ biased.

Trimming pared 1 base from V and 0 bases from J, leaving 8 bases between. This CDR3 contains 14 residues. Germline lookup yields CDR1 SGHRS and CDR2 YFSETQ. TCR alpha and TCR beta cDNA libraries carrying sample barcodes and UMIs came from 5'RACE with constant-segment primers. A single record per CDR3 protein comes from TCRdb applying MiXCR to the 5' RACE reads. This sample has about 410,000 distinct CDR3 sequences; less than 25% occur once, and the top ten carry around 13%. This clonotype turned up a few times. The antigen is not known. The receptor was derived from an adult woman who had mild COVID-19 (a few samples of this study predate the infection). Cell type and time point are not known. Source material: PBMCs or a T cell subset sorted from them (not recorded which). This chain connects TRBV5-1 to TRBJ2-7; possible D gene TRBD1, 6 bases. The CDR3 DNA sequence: TGCGCCAGCAGCTTGAGACAGGCCTCCTACGAGCAGTACTTC. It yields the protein CASSLRQASYEQYF.